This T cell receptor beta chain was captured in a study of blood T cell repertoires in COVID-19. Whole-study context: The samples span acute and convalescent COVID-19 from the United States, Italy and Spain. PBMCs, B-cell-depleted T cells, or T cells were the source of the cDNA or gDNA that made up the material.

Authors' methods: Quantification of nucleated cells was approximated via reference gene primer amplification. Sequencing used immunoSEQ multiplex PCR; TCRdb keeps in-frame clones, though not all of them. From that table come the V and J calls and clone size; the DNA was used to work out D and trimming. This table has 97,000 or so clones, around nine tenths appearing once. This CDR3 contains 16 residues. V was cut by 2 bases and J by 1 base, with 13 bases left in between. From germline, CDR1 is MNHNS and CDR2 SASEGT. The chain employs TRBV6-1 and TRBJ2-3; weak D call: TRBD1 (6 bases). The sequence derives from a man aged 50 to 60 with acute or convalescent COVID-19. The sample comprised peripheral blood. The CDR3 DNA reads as TGTGCCAGCAGTGAACGATGGGGGCGCGGCACAGATACGCAGTATTTT. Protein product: CASSERWGRGTDTQYF.